The TCR beta chain under discussion was sequenced for a study of blood T cell repertoires in COVID-19. Study context: COVID-19 samples, acute and convalescent, were from the United States, Italy and Spain. Nucleic acid was either cDNA or gDNA, and it came from T cells, B-cell-depleted T cells, or PBMCs.

Seattle enrolled patients during active infection and tracked them longitudinally. The V segment lost 2 bases and the J segment 2 bases; nucleotides outside the gene matches: 4. This CDR3 contains 14 residues. Germline V CDR1 and CDR2: SGHRS, YFSETQ. Original processing notes: Nucleated cell counts were estimated from reference gene primer amplification. Data came from immunoSEQ multiplex PCR; TCRdb stores just in-frame clones and leaves some out. V and J calls and clone size are given by that table; D and trimming were obtained from the DNA. The sample yields some 240,000 clones, roughly 89% seen once.

The source of this sequence is a woman aged 60-75 years with COVID-19, enrolled during active disease. The sample consisted of peripheral blood. The chain couples TRBV5-1 to TRBJ2-7; 7 bases line up with TRBD1. The CDR3 region is CASSLRQGTYEQYF. CDR3 coding DNA: TGCGCCAGCAGCTTAAGACAGGGTACCTACGAGCAGTACTTC. Filled out from reference TRBV5-1 and TRBJ2-7, the complete variable domain reads KAGVTQTPRYLIKTRGQQVTLSCSPISGHRSVSWYQQTPGQGLQFLFEYFSETQRNKGNFPGRFSGRQFSNSRSEMNVSTLELGDSALYLCASSLRQGTYEQYFGPGTRLTVT.